The rows below give T cell receptor beta chains drawn from one sample of a study of sequential checkpoint blockade in melanoma. Profiled with immunoSEQ multiplex PCR; TCRdb holds only in-frame clones, not every one. The data contain around 40,000 clones, 86% of them singletons. Sequencing used CD8+ T cells sorted from blood (inferred from file names), obtained from a patient given nivolumab and ipilimumab in sequence. The receptor set was obtained from a human donor with melanoma. Each CDR3 is given with its conserved first and last residue. D genes are given only for firm matches. Only some rows state a clone size, as once, few, many or a class for expanded clones.

v_gene: TRBV5-4
abundance: .
j_gene: TRBJ2-7
len: 14
d_gene: TRBD2
CDR3nt: TGTGCCAGCAGCTTGGTAGCGGGAGAGTACGAGCAGTACTTC
CDR3aa: CASSLVAGEYEQYF

v_gene: TRBV7-8
abundance: .
j_gene: TRBJ1-4
len: 14
d_gene: TRBD1
CDR3nt: TGTGCCAGCACTCCACAGGGGTTCGATGAAAAACTGTTTTTT
CDR3aa: CASTPQGFDEKLFF

v_gene: TRBV5-1
abundance: .
j_gene: TRBJ1-2
len: 15
d_gene: .
CDR3nt: TGCGCCAGCAGCCCACATAGGCAGGATCCGAATGGCTACACCTTC
CDR3aa: CASSPHRQDPNGYTF

v_gene: TRBV15
abundance: .
j_gene: TRBJ2-3
len: 15
d_gene: .
CDR3nt: TGTGCCACCAGCCCTGGGGGGGCCAACACAGATACGCAGTATTTT
CDR3aa: CATSPGGANTDTQYF

v_gene: TRBV30
abundance: .
j_gene: TRBJ2-7
len: 12
d_gene: .
CDR3nt: TGTGCCTGGAGCCTTCTCGGCTACGAGCAGTACTTC
CDR3aa: CAWSLLGYEQYF

v_gene: TRBV13
abundance: .
j_gene: TRBJ2-7
len: 16
d_gene: TRBD1
CDR3nt: TGTGCCAGCAGCTTAGGGTCCGGACAGGGATATGACGAGCAGTACTTC
CDR3aa: CASSLGSGQGYDEQYF

v_gene: TRBV28
abundance: .
j_gene: TRBJ2-7
len: 14
d_gene: .
CDR3nt: TGTGCCAGCAGCAGGAGGGATAGGTTCCACGAGCAGTACTTC
CDR3aa: CASSRRDRFHEQYF

v_gene: TRBV19
abundance: .
j_gene: TRBJ2-2
len: 17
d_gene: TRBD1
CDR3nt: TGTGCCAGTAGTATGGCAGGGGGCTGGATGAACGCCGGGGAGCTGTTTTTT
CDR3aa: CASSMAGGWMNAGELFF

v_gene: TRBV10-2
abundance: .
j_gene: TRBJ1-5
len: 16
d_gene: .
CDR3nt: TGCGCCAGCAGTGAGTACAGGGAACAAAGCAATCAGCCCCAGCATTTT
CDR3aa: CASSEYREQSNQPQHF

v_gene: TRBV19
abundance: .
j_gene: TRBJ2-7
len: 14
d_gene: .
CDR3nt: TGTGCCAGTAGTACCCCAGGGGTCGTCTACGAGCAGTACTTC
CDR3aa: CASSTPGVVYEQYF

v_gene: TRBV5-6
abundance: .
j_gene: TRBJ2-3
len: 12
d_gene: .
CDR3nt: TGTGCCAGCAGCGTAAGCACAGATACGCAGTATTTT
CDR3aa: CASSVSTDTQYF

v_gene: TRBV10-1
abundance: .
j_gene: TRBJ1-1
len: 15
d_gene: TRBD1
CDR3nt: TGCGCCAGCAGTGAGTATCAACAGGGGCGAACTGAAGCTTTCTTT
CDR3aa: CASSEYQQGRTEAFF

v_gene: TRBV9
abundance: .
j_gene: TRBJ2-7
len: 15
d_gene: TRBD1
CDR3nt: TGTGCCAGCAGCGTAGGGGGACAGGGGGCCTACGAGCAGTACTTC
CDR3aa: CASSVGGQGAYEQYF

v_gene: TRBV27
abundance: .
j_gene: TRBJ2-7
len: 15
d_gene: TRBD1
CDR3nt: TGTGCCAGCAGTTCGGTGGCAGGGGGAACCTACGAGCAGTACTTC
CDR3aa: CASSSVAGGTYEQYF

v_gene: TRBV11-2
abundance: once
j_gene: TRBJ2-2
len: 13
d_gene: TRBD2
CDR3nt: TGTGCCAGCAGCTTAGGGACTAGCGGGGAGCTGTTTTTT
CDR3aa: CASSLGTSGELFF

v_gene: TRBV27
abundance: once
j_gene: TRBJ2-7
len: 14
d_gene: .
CDR3nt: TGTGCCAGCAGTCCCGCGGTGGCCTCCTACGAGCAGTACTTC
CDR3aa: CASSPAVASYEQYF

v_gene: TRBV5-4
abundance: .
j_gene: TRBJ2-1
len: 15
d_gene: TRBD1
CDR3nt: TGTGCCAGCAGCTTGGGACAGGGAGCAGGGAATGAGCAGTTCTTC
CDR3aa: CASSLGQGAGNEQFF

v_gene: TRBV19
abundance: .
j_gene: TRBJ1-1
len: 13
d_gene: .
CDR3nt: TGTGCCAGTAGTATGGGGGGTAACACTGAAGCTTTCTTT
CDR3aa: CASSMGGNTEAFF

v_gene: TRBV7-7
abundance: .
j_gene: TRBJ1-3
len: 14
d_gene: .
CDR3nt: TGTGCTAGCAGCCCGTTAGAGGCTGGAAACACCATATATTTT
CDR3aa: CASSPLEAGNTIYF

v_gene: TRBV7-6
abundance: .
j_gene: TRBJ2-7
len: 15
d_gene: TRBD2
CDR3nt: TGTGCCAGCAGCCCGACTAGCGGGGTTGCCTACGAGCAGTACTTC
CDR3aa: CASSPTSGVAYEQYF

v_gene: TRBV30
abundance: .
j_gene: TRBJ1-4
len: 12
d_gene: .
CDR3nt: TGTGCCTGGAGTGCAAGTCGGGAAAAACTGTTTTTT
CDR3aa: CAWSASREKLFF

v_gene: TRBV4-1
abundance: .
j_gene: TRBJ2-6
len: 19
d_gene: TRBD2
CDR3nt: TGCGCCAGCAGCCAAACTAGCGGGAGGGCCGAGTCTGGGGCCAACGTCCTGACTTTC
CDR3aa: CASSQTSGRAESGANVLTF

v_gene: TRBV6-5
abundance: .
j_gene: TRBJ1-2
len: 15
d_gene: TRBD1
CDR3nt: TGTGCCAGCAGTTACACGGACAGGGGTCGAAAGGGCTACACCTTC
CDR3aa: CASSYTDRGRKGYTF

v_gene: TRBV12-5
abundance: .
j_gene: TRBJ1-5
len: 17
d_gene: .
CDR3nt: TGTGCTAGTGGTCCCACAAGAGGAGGGGCGGGCAATCAGCCCCAGCATTTT
CDR3aa: CASGPTRGGAGNQPQHF

v_gene: TRBV19
abundance: .
j_gene: TRBJ2-1
len: 16
d_gene: TRBD2
CDR3nt: TGTGCCAGTAGTCTGTATAGCGGGAGTCCGTGGAATGAGCAGTTCTTC
CDR3aa: CASSLYSGSPWNEQFF

v_gene: TRBV4-1
abundance: .
j_gene: TRBJ1-5
len: 17
d_gene: .
CDR3nt: TGCGCCAGCAGCCAAGAAGGAGCCGCGGGGGGCAATCAGCCCCAGCATTTT
CDR3aa: CASSQEGAAGGNQPQHF

v_gene: TRBV7-2
abundance: .
j_gene: TRBJ2-7
len: 15
d_gene: TRBD1
CDR3nt: TGTGCCAGCAGCCCGTCAGCGGGACAGGGAAACGAGCAGTACTTC
CDR3aa: CASSPSAGQGNEQYF

v_gene: TRBV28
abundance: .
j_gene: TRBJ2-1
len: 16
d_gene: .
CDR3nt: TGTGCCAGCAGATACCGAACAGGACGAGGTCACAATGAGCAGTTCTTC
CDR3aa: CASRYRTGRGHNEQFF

v_gene: TRBV6-4
abundance: .
j_gene: TRBJ2-3
len: 16
d_gene: TRBD2
CDR3nt: TGTGCCAGCAGTGACTCGGCGGGAGGACCCACAGATACGCAGTATTTT
CDR3aa: CASSDSAGGPTDTQYF

v_gene: TRBV6-1
abundance: .
j_gene: TRBJ2-1
len: 15
d_gene: .
CDR3nt: TGTGCCAGCAGTGAGGGGCCACAGGGTTACAATGAGCAGTTCTTC
CDR3aa: CASSEGPQGYNEQFF

v_gene: TRBV4-1
abundance: .
j_gene: TRBJ1-2
len: 15
d_gene: TRBD1
CDR3nt: TGCGCCAGCAGCCAAGTGCCAGGGACAGATTATGGCTACACCTTC
CDR3aa: CASSQVPGTDYGYTF

v_gene: TRBV7-2
abundance: .
j_gene: TRBJ2-4
len: 16
d_gene: .
CDR3nt: TGTGCCAGCAGCCCGGTAGAGTTACTAGCCAAAAACATTCAGTACTTC
CDR3aa: CASSPVELLAKNIQYF

v_gene: TRBV13
abundance: .
j_gene: TRBJ1-2
len: 15
d_gene: TRBD1
CDR3nt: TGTGCCAGCAGCTCCGGCGGGACAGCTAACTATGGCTACACCTTC
CDR3aa: CASSSGGTANYGYTF

v_gene: TRBV27
abundance: .
j_gene: TRBJ2-1
len: 18
d_gene: .
CDR3nt: TGTGCCAGCAGTTGGGACTGGCCGAACCACAGCTCCTACAATGAGCAGTTCTTC
CDR3aa: CASSWDWPNHSSYNEQFF

v_gene: TRBV5-1
abundance: once
j_gene: TRBJ2-5
len: 14
d_gene: TRBD1
CDR3nt: TGCGCCAGCAGCTTGGGGGACAGCCAAGAGACCCAGTACTTC
CDR3aa: CASSLGDSQETQYF